Shown below are 21 T cell receptor beta chains from a single sample sequenced in a study of STAT5B mutations in CD4+ large granular lymphocyte leukemia. The method was immunoSEQ multiplex PCR; TCRdb's version includes in-frame clones alone and lacks a portion of them. The sample has some 32,000 clones; around four fifths are singletons. Input material: CD4+ T cells from blood buffy coats. The receptors stem from a human donor in good health.

This chain links TRBV7-9 with TRBJ1-1; no firm D call. The CDR3 sequence is 12 residues long. Trimming left V 3 bases short and J 6 bases short, with 8 bases between. Germline loops: CDR1 SEHNR, CDR2 FQNEAQ (reference sequence). DNA for the CDR3: TGTGCCAGCAGCTTTGGGTTCTCTGAAGCTTTCTTT. Translation gives CASSFGFSEAFF.

The chain uses TRBV5-1 and TRBJ2-1; 8 bases match TRBD2. Germline-derived CDR1 and CDR2 are SGHRS and YFSETQ. V shed 4 bases and J 3 bases; nucleotides not matched to a gene: 9. This CDR3 is 16 amino acids long. CDR3 amino acids: CASSRSGLGIYNEQFF. DNA of the CDR3: TGCGCCAGCAGCAGATCGGGACTAGGGATCTACAATGAGCAGTTCTTC.

The V call is TRBV9, the J call TRBJ2-5; 7 positions match TRBD2. Trimming took 0 bases from V and 5 from J; bases not matched to a gene: 7. This CDR3 spans 15 amino acids. The germline V gene encodes CDR1 SGDLS and CDR2 YYNGEE. CDR3 nucleotide sequence: TGTGCCAGCAGCGTAGACGCGGGACTAAGGGAGACCCAGTACTTC. It codes for CASSVDAGLRETQYF.

The CDR3 here is CASSLGFRHTEAFF. For the CDR3, the DNA is TGTGCCAGCAGTTTAGGCTTCCGGCACACTGAAGCTTTCTTT. The V gene is TRBV27, the J gene TRBJ1-1, with unresolved D. V gave up 2 bases and J gave up 3 bases, with 10 bases separating them. The CDR3 spans 14 residues. Germline-derived CDR1 and CDR2 are MNHEY and SMNVEV (reference sequence).

This clone was picked up one time. The rearrangement joins TRBV28 to TRBJ1-1; D remains ambiguous. V dropped 8 bases and J dropped 5 bases, with 15 bases sitting between them. The CDR3 runs 13 residues. In germline, CDR1 is MDHEN, CDR2 SYDVKM. Here the CDR3 reads CASSRQVMTEAFF. CDR3 sequence (DNA): TGTGCCAGCTCCCGACAAGTGATGACTGAAGCTTTCTTT.

The rearrangement uses TRBV5-1 and TRBJ2-2; D unclear. Germline V gene sequence: CDR1 SGHRS, CDR2 YFSETQ. V lost 9 bases, J lost 0 bases, and 12 bases lay in between. This CDR3 is 14 amino acids long. CDR3 DNA sequence: TGCGCCACTTCGACCGGGCCGAACACCGGGGAGCTGTTTTTT. Protein product: CATSTGPNTGELFF.

This clone turned up a few times. The genes are TRBV28 and TRBJ2-1, with D possibly TRBD1 on 6 matching bases. V dropped 4 bases and J dropped 11 bases, with 12 bases sitting between them. The CDR3 loop spans 12 amino acids. Looked up from germline, CDR1 is MDHEN and CDR2 is SYDVKM. The CDR3: CASSWTDGKQFF. The CDR3 DNA reads as TGTGCCAGCAGTTGGACAGACGGGAAGCAGTTCTTC.

The gene calls are TRBV29-1 and TRBJ2-1, with D possibly called TRBD1 or TRBD2 (5 bases each). The CDR3 loop spans 13 amino acids. V dropped 8 bases and J dropped 5 bases, with 16 bases sitting between them. Germline V gene data show CDR1 as SQVTM and CDR2 as ANQGSEA. For the CDR3, the DNA is TGCAGCTACACTGGGGGTTCGGACAATGAGCAGTTCTTC. It yields the protein CSYTGGSDNEQFF.

This clone occurred a few times. The chain couples TRBV7-2 to TRBJ2-7; D remains ambiguous. This CDR3 region has 12 residues. V gave up 5 bases and J gave up 6 bases, with 11 bases separating them. The germline gives CDR1 SGHTA, CDR2 FQGNSA. In DNA form, the CDR3 reads TGTGCCAGCAGCCCACGTGGGGTCGAGCAGTACTTC. This translates into CASSPRGVEQYF.

The rearrangement joins TRBV11-2 to TRBJ2-1, with TRBD2 matching over 8 bases. Looked up from germline, CDR1 is SGHAT and CDR2 is FQNNGV. CDR3 length equals 13 residues. V gave up 5 bases and J gave up 15 bases; unmatched junction bases: 12. The CDR3 DNA is TGTGCCAGCAGCCTCCACTTGAGCGGGAGCGGGTTCTTC. It is translated as CASSLHLSGSGFF.

This clone was seen only once. The CDR3 DNA sequence: TGTGCCAGCAGGGAGGGGGCGGCCTACAATGAGCAGTTCTTC. Translated, it gives CASREGAAYNEQFF. This rearrangement joins TRBV28 to TRBJ2-1; perhaps TRBD1 as D (7 bases). CDR1 and CDR2 (germline): MDHEN, SYDVKM. This CDR3 is built from 14 residues. The V end lost 6 bases, the J end lost 2 bases, and 11 bases lay between the germline ends.

The CDR3 DNA is TGTGCCAGCAGTTCTCCTAGCGGGAGCCCCACCGGGGAGCTGTTTTTT. It encodes CASSSPSGSPTGELFF. The chain employs TRBV28 and TRBJ2-2; TRBD2 matches 10 bases. The CDR3 runs 16 residues. V shed 4 bases, J shed 4 bases, and the junction held 6 bases outside the gene matches. Germline V gene lookup returns CDR1 MDHEN and CDR2 SYDVKM. The complete variable domain, with remaining parts taken from reference TRBV28 and TRBJ2-2, reads DVKVTQSSRYLVKRTGEKVFLECVQDMDHENMFWYRQDPGLGLRLIYFSYDVKMKEKGDIPEGYSVSREKKERFSLILESASTNQTSMYLCASSSPSGSPTGELFFGEGSRLTVL.

A single count supports this clone. The rearrangement uses TRBV6-1 and TRBJ1-4; 9 bases map to TRBD1. Germline CDR1 and CDR2: MNHNS and SASEGT. V trimming: 7 bases; J trimming: 5 bases; junction bases outside the gene matches: 5. CDR3 length: 14 amino acids. The CDR3 DNA reads as TGTGCCAGCAAGGCCGGGACAGGGAATGAAAAACTGTTTTTT. It is translated as CASKAGTGNEKLFF.

CDR3 sequence: CASTSGKSYEQYF. CDR3 nucleotides: TGTGCCAGCACTAGTGGCAAATCCTACGAGCAGTACTTC. This chain uses TRBV2 with TRBJ2-5; D remains ambiguous. With the DNA end fitting TRBJ2-7 better, the J assignment may be wrong. Germline V CDR1 and CDR2: SNHLY, FYNNEI. CDR3 length: 13 residues.

The rearrangement joins TRBV5-1 to TRBJ2-5; 9 bases map to TRBD2. V lost 5 bases to trimming and J lost 5 bases; unmatched junction nucleotides: 4. The CDR3 spans 13 residues. Germline CDR1 reads SGHRS; CDR2 reads YFSETQ. The CDR3 DNA sequence: TGCGCCAGCAGTGGGACTAGCCTGGAGACCCAGTACTTC. The encoded protein is CASSGTSLETQYF. The whole variable domain, filled in from reference TRBV5-1 and TRBJ2-5, reads KAGVTQTPRYLIKTRGQQVTLSCSPISGHRSVSWYQQTPGQGLQFLFEYFSETQRNKGNFPGRFSGRQFSNSRSEMNVSTLELGDSALYLCASSGTSLETQYFGPGTRLLVL.

The V and J genes are TRBV7-9 and TRBJ2-7; 7 nucleotides line up with TRBD2. The J segment lost 2 bases and the V segment lost 0 bases, leaving 1 base of the junction unmatched. Germline values: CDR1 SEHNR, CDR2 FQNEAQ (reference sequence). This CDR3 is built from 14 residues. Written as DNA, the CDR3 is TGTGCCAGCAGCTTAGCGGGACTAACCTACGAGCAGTACTTC. Translation: CASSLAGLTYEQYF.

Within the sample, this clone is hyperexpanded (1% or more). Other DNA sequences in this specimen translate into the identical CDR3. The J gene is TRBJ1-1, the V gene TRBV27, with 7 bases fitting TRBD1. CDR1 and CDR2 from the germline V gene are MNHEY and SMNVEV (reference sequence). The CDR3 is 14 amino acids. V was clipped by 2 bases and J by 3 bases; unmatched bases: 3. In DNA, the CDR3 is TGTGCCAGCAGTTTAACAGGGGCAGACACTGAAGCTTTCTTT. It codes for CASSLTGADTEAFF.

The chain joins TRBV30 to TRBJ1-2, with TRBD1 matching over 7 bases. This CDR3 is 16 amino acids long. V lost 3 bases and J lost 0; bases outside the gene matches: 10. Germline V CDR1 and CDR2: GTSNPN, SVGIG (reference sequence). The CDR3 DNA reads TGTGCCTGGAGAGGAACCGGGACAGCTACTAACTATGGCTACACCTTC. This gives the protein CAWRGTGTATNYGYTF.

CDR3 bases: TGTGCCAGCAGTACAGGCAGCCTTAATGAAAAACTGTTTTTT. This codes for CASSTGSLNEKLFF. The chain has TRBV2 and TRBJ1-4, with D possibly matching TRBD1 (5 bases). The CDR3 totals 14 residues. V gave up 5 bases and J gave up 4 bases, with 11 bases separating them. Germline CDR1 is SNHLY and CDR2 is FYNNEI.

The chain joins TRBV19 to TRBJ2-1; D is possibly TRBD1 (5 bases). V was trimmed by 7 bases and J by 9 bases, leaving 19 bases between them. Looked up from germline, CDR1 is LNHDA and CDR2 is SQIVND (reference sequence). The CDR3 contains 14 residues. Written as DNA, the CDR3 is TGTGCCAGTAACTCCCCTCAGGGTCGGAGTGAGCAGTTCTTC. Translation: CASNSPQGRSEQFF.

This clone was picked up one time. This chain joins TRBV28 and TRBJ2-3; D may be TRBD1 (6 bases). The ends were cut back, 6 bases at V and 4 bases at J, with 14 bases in the middle. The germline gives CDR1 MDHEN, CDR2 SYDVKM. The CDR3 is 14 amino acids. The CDR3 nucleotides read TGTGCCAGCAGAAAACAGGGAAGGTCAGATACGCAGTATTTT. Its protein is CASRKQGRSDTQYF. Complete variable domain (other parts from reference TRBV28 and TRBJ2-3): DVKVTQSSRYLVKRTGEKVFLECVQDMDHENMFWYRQDPGLGLRLIYFSYDVKMKEKGDIPEGYSVSREKKERFSLILESASTNQTSMYLCASRKQGRSDTQYFGPGTRLTVL.